These T cell receptor beta chains were read from a single sample in a study of blood T cell repertoires in COVID-19. Clones were read by immunoSEQ multiplex PCR, and TCRdb kept only the in-frame ones, dropping some. The sample gives 360,000 or so clones, around nine tenths of which show up once; less than 5% is in the top ten. Sequencing was performed on peripheral blood. The receptors were gathered from a woman aged 55-70 years with COVID-19, enrolled during active disease. CDR3s leave out the opening cysteine and the closing phenylalanine or tryptophan. Each record gives: V gene, J gene, CDR3 protein.

v_gene: TRBV19
j_gene: TRBJ1-5
CDR3aa: ASSILAGGGQPQH

v_gene: TRBV11-3
j_gene: TRBJ2-7
CDR3aa: ASSPRAVEGVHEQY

v_gene: TRBV7-9
j_gene: TRBJ1-2
CDR3aa: ASSSSTGTGSGYT

v_gene: TRBV9
j_gene: TRBJ1-2
CDR3aa: ASSLNAGTGVGGYT

v_gene: TRBV30
j_gene: TRBJ2-1
CDR3aa: ACGQGNNEQF

v_gene: TRBV5-1
j_gene: TRBJ1-1
CDR3aa: ASSLDRLVAEAF

v_gene: TRBV5-1
j_gene: TRBJ2-3
CDR3aa: ASSLVASGAGGPDTQY

v_gene: TRBV25-1
j_gene: TRBJ1-5
CDR3aa: ASSDSGRQPQH

v_gene: TRBV15
j_gene: TRBJ2-5
CDR3aa: ATSRGPGGIETQY

v_gene: TRBV5-1
j_gene: TRBJ1-2
CDR3aa: ASSLEGEAYYGYT

v_gene: TRBV11-2
j_gene: TRBJ2-7
CDR3aa: ASSAGVEQY

v_gene: TRBV4-1
j_gene: TRBJ2-7
CDR3aa: ASSQVDRFHEQY

v_gene: TRBV6-1
j_gene: TRBJ2-7
CDR3aa: ASSEGRAYEQY

v_gene: TRBV19
j_gene: TRBJ2-3
CDR3aa: ATKSQDPSITDTQY

v_gene: TRBV27
j_gene: TRBJ1-1
CDR3aa: ASSRGQGESF

v_gene: TRBV10-1
j_gene: TRBJ1-1
CDR3aa: ASSENLGTEAF

v_gene: TRBV4-2
j_gene: TRBJ2-5
CDR3aa: ASSPTGHSRETQY

v_gene: TRBV6-1
j_gene: TRBJ1-1
CDR3aa: ASSLTKGGGTEAF

v_gene: TRBV5-4
j_gene: TRBJ2-7
CDR3aa: ASSAGGPFSYEQY

v_gene: TRBV24-1
j_gene: TRBJ2-2
CDR3aa: ATSDSRQVNGELF

v_gene: TRBV25-1
j_gene: TRBJ2-5
CDR3aa: ASRPGGGQETQY

v_gene: TRBV11-2
j_gene: TRBJ1-5
CDR3aa: ASSTQGVDNQPQH

v_gene: TRBV6-5
j_gene: TRBJ1-2
CDR3aa: ASRKDSLINYGYT

v_gene: TRBV30
j_gene: TRBJ1-6
CDR3aa: AWAGTVNSPLH

v_gene: TRBV27
j_gene: TRBJ1-1
CDR3aa: ASSLQGRMNTEAF

v_gene: TRBV27
j_gene: TRBJ2-3
CDR3aa: ASSPLQRNTDTQY

v_gene: TRBV9
j_gene: TRBJ1-4
CDR3aa: ASSVGPYTTNEKLF

v_gene: TRBV6-5
j_gene: TRBJ2-3
CDR3aa: ASRMTSTDTQY

v_gene: TRBV11-3
j_gene: TRBJ2-1
CDR3aa: ASSLGGRNEQF

v_gene: TRBV5-1
j_gene: TRBJ2-3
CDR3aa: ASSVLAGVTDTQY

v_gene: TRBV7-2
j_gene: TRBJ1-5
CDR3aa: ASSLSISGQPQH

v_gene: TRBV4-1
j_gene: TRBJ2-7
CDR3aa: ASSRPGQGNYEQY

v_gene: TRBV4-1
j_gene: TRBJ2-2
CDR3aa: ASSYRTSGDPNTGELF

v_gene: TRBV14
j_gene: TRBJ2-7
CDR3aa: ASSNRDSSYEQY

v_gene: TRBV4-2
j_gene: TRBJ1-2
CDR3aa: ASSQGQTTINYGYT

v_gene: TRBV10-3
j_gene: TRBJ2-7
CDR3aa: AISDYLAGALSGEQY

v_gene: TRBV30
j_gene: TRBJ1-1
CDR3aa: AWQGMGEAF

v_gene: TRBV12-5
j_gene: TRBJ2-6
CDR3aa: ASGLAVGVRANVLT

v_gene: TRBV9
j_gene: TRBJ2-2
CDR3aa: ASSVTRANTGELF

v_gene: TRBV11-2
j_gene: TRBJ2-3
CDR3aa: ASSLELAGAGVGFTDTQY

v_gene: TRBV11-2
j_gene: TRBJ1-2
CDR3aa: ASSRDRESGYT

v_gene: TRBV28
j_gene: TRBJ1-1
CDR3aa: ASTRGYTEAF

v_gene: TRBV12-3/TRBV12-4
j_gene: TRBJ1-1
CDR3aa: ASGRASPTEAF

v_gene: TRBV5-1
j_gene: TRBJ1-6
CDR3aa: ASSLEGARYSPLH

v_gene: TRBV6-6
j_gene: TRBJ1-1
CDR3aa: ASRPTGERKNTEAF

v_gene: TRBV18
j_gene: TRBJ1-1
CDR3aa: ASSPSSSVMNTEAF

v_gene: TRBV14
j_gene: TRBJ2-2
CDR3aa: ASSHGTGELF